This T cell receptor beta chain was sequenced during a study of blood T cell repertoires in COVID-19. Whole-study context: Samples representing acute and convalescent COVID-19 were sourced from the United States, Italy and Spain.

TCRdb's table, derived via immunoSEQ multiplex PCR, lists solely in-frame clones and lacks some. The sample holds 200,000 to 250,000 clones; approximately 80% are singletons and the top ten take about 3.4%. V lost 2 bases to trimming and J lost 7 bases, with 16 bases between them. CDR1 SGHDT and CDR2 YYEEEE come from the germline V gene. The CDR3 has 15 amino acids. The participants were between about 18 and 95 years old and came from fewer than 25 US areas. In Cohort 3, a recovered donor had either two negative PCRs, clearance, or symptom resolution. This receptor was taken from an older woman who had recovered from COVID-19. Input material: PBMCs or T cells enriched from blood (not recorded which). The rearrangement joins TRBV5-6 to TRBJ2-1; possible D gene TRBD1, 6 bases. CDR3 coding DNA: TGTGCCAGCAGCTTATTTCCTCTAGGGGGAAATGAGCAGTTCTTC. Protein product: CASSLFPLGGNEQFF.